The 19 T cell receptor beta chains listed next were all sequenced from one sample in a study of read filtering for tumor transcriptome and immune sequencing. From around 440 ng of RNA, a library with molecular barcoded alpha/delta and beta/gamma adaptors was made. A single record per CDR3 protein comes from TCRdb applying MiXCR to the reads. Among about 24,000 distinct CDR3 sequences, around a fifth were seen once, and the ten largest hold 40% to 55%. What was sequenced was a population of CD138-negative cells sorted from bone marrow. These receptors were obtained from a donor at least 40 years old with multiple myeloma.

This clonotype came up many times. The J gene is TRBJ2-3, the V gene TRBV5-1; 8 bases map to TRBD1. Germline assignment: CDR1 SGHRS and CDR2 YFSETQ. Trimming at V came to 3 bases and at J to 6 bases, leaving 9 bases not matched to a gene. There are 15 residues in the CDR3. CDR3 sequence reads: CASSWTQGAADTQYF. The CDR3 DNA follows: TGCGCCAGCAGCTGGACTCAGGGGGCGGCCGATACGCAGTATTTT.

This clonotype was observed many times. The chain has TRBV5-1 and TRBJ2-7; D unresolved. Germline V gene sequence: CDR1 SGHRS, CDR2 YFSETQ. The CDR3 loop spans 16 amino acids. The ends were cut back, 0 bases at V and 2 bases at J, with 15 bases in the middle. The CDR3 protein is CASSLVESLTTYEQYF. As DNA, the CDR3 is TGCGCCAGCAGCTTGGTAGAAAGCCTTACCACCTACGAGCAGTACTTC.

This chain joins TRBV4-2 and TRBJ2-3; D is unclear. The CDR3 has 15 amino acids. Per the germline V gene, CDR1 is LGHNA and CDR2 is YNFKEQ. V lost 6 bases and J lost 0, with 13 bases in between. The CDR3 loop is CASRSTPLSTDTQYF. DNA of the CDR3: TGTGCCAGCAGGTCGACACCCTTAAGCACAGATACGCAGTATTTT.

This clonotype was detected only once. This chain joins TRBV6-5 and TRBJ2-3; D possibly corresponds to TRBD2 (6 bases). V was cut by 10 bases and J by 5 bases, with 10 bases left in between. The CDR3 sequence is 11 residues long. Germline CDR1 is MNHEY and CDR2 is SVGAGI. The chain's CDR3 is CAIRREDTQYF. The CDR3 nucleotides are TGTGCCATCAGGAGGGAAGATACGCAGTATTTT.

At least ten counts were recorded for this clonotype. The rearrangement joins TRBV28 to TRBJ1-4, with TRBD1 matching over 9 bases. The CDR3 contains 15 residues. CDR1 and CDR2 from the germline V gene are MDHEN and SYDVKM. Trimming took 6 bases from V and 5 from J; bases not matched to a gene: 7. CDR3 sequence reads: CASSLTGGRNEKLFF. The CDR3 nucleotides read TGTGCCAGCAGCCTAACAGGGGGCAGGAATGAAAAACTGTTTTTT.

This clonotype has only a few counts. The gene calls are TRBV2 and TRBJ1-2, with D maybe TRBD1 (6 bases). Germline V CDR1 and CDR2: SNHLY, FYNNEI. V was shortened by 5 bases and J by 6 bases, with 10 bases between the two germline ends. The CDR3 sequence is 12 residues long. CDR3 protein: CASSLNRDGYTF. As DNA, the CDR3 is TGTGCCAGCAGTTTAAACAGGGATGGCTACACCTTC.

This clonotype was picked up many times. The chain employs TRBV29-1 and TRBJ2-2; maybe TRBD2 (6 bases). Germline CDR1 SQVTM, CDR2 ANQGSEA. The CDR3 consists of 14 residues. In DNA form, the CDR3 reads TGCACCTATTCGCGCGGGGTTAACACCGGGGAGCTGTTTTTT. It encodes CTYSRGVNTGELFF.

This clonotype was picked up many times. This sequence joins TRBV28 and TRBJ1-1; D may be TRBD1 (6 bases). V lost 7 bases to trimming and J lost 0 bases, with 12 bases between them. Germline V gene data show CDR1 as MDHEN and CDR2 as SYDVKM. The CDR3 is made up of 14 amino acids. CDR3 protein: CASTRGQLNTEAFF. The DNA of the CDR3 is TGTGCCAGCACCCGGGGACAACTGAACACTGAAGCTTTCTTT.

This clonotype was recorded many times. The rearrangement uses TRBV5-4 and TRBJ2-3; TRBD2 aligns across 9 bases. This CDR3 is built from 15 residues. With V trimmed by 4 bases and J by 3 bases, 6 bases remained unmatched. Germline V gene data show CDR1 as SGHNT and CDR2 as YYREEE (reference sequence). The CDR3 spells CASSQGLAGTDTQYF. CDR3 DNA: TGTGCCAGCAGCCAGGGACTAGCCGGGACAGATACGCAGTATTTT. Full variable domain (remainder filled in from reference TRBV5-4 and TRBJ2-3): ETGVTQSPTHLIKTRGQQVTLRCSSQSGHNTVSWYQQALGQGPQFIFQYYREEENGRGNFPPRFSGLQFPNYSSELNVNALELDDSALYLCASSQGLAGTDTQYFGPGTRLTVL.

The chain joins TRBV7-3 to TRBJ2-1; TRBD2 aligns across 7 bases. Looked up from germline, CDR1 is SGHTA and CDR2 is FQGTGA. V gave up 8 bases and J gave up 5 bases; unmatched junction bases: 9. The CDR3 contains 14 residues. The CDR3 sequence is CASSPGGGNNEQFF. CDR3 nucleotide sequence: TGTGCCAGCTCGCCCGGCGGGGGAAACAATGAGCAGTTCTTC.

This clonotype was observed many times. The chain uses TRBV6-5 and TRBJ2-3; perhaps TRBD1 as D (5 bases). V was pared by 6 bases and J by 4 bases, with 11 bases between. This CDR3 is built from 13 residues. Germline CDR1 MNHEY, CDR2 SVGAGI. This CDR3 reads CASSPQGSDTQYF. CDR3 in DNA: TGTGCCAGCAGCCCCCAGGGATCAGATACGCAGTATTTT.

On this clonotype: A much more abundant neighbour one base away suggests this may be a read error. This chain uses TRBV15 with TRBJ1-4, with D possibly matching TRBD1 (5 bases). Trimming removed 7 bases from V and 6 bases from J, with 15 bases in between. The CDR3 has 14 amino acids. The V gene's germline CDR1 is LNHNV and CDR2 YYDKDF (reference sequence). CDR3 bases: TGTGCCACCAAAGAGGGACGGATTGATGAAAAACTGTTTTTT. This sequence encodes CATKEGRIDEKLFF.

In this sample, this clonotype turned up a few times. The rearrangement uses TRBV6-6 and TRBJ1-1; no firm D call. This CDR3 has 12 residues. Trimming took 5 bases from V and 4 from J, leaving 8 bases between them. CDR1 is MNHNY, CDR2 SVGAGI, per germline (reference sequence). The CDR3 reads CASSDHGTEAFF. The CDR3 nucleotides are TGTGCCAGCAGTGACCACGGCACTGAAGCTTTCTTT.

This clonotype came up many times. The chain joins TRBV7-2 to TRBJ2-5; maybe TRBD2 (6 bases). The V gene lost 4 bases and the J gene lost 5 bases, with 14 bases spanning the gap. The CDR3 covers 14 residues. The V gene's germline CDR1 is SGHTA and CDR2 FQGNSA. CDR3 protein: CASSWVDGGETQYF. CDR3 DNA sequence: TGTGCCAGCAGCTGGGTGGATGGAGGGGAGACCCAGTACTTC.

As to this clonotype: This may come from a read error, since a much larger clone is one base off. V is TRBV6-2 or TRBV6-3 and J is TRBJ2-5; D is perhaps TRBD1 (6 bases). The CDR3 contains 15 residues. In germline, CDR1 is MNHEY, CDR2 SVGEGT. The CDR3 nucleotides read TGTGCCAGCAGTTACTGGAGGACAGCTCAAGGGACCCAGTACTTC. Translation gives CASSYWRTAQGTQYF.

In this sample, this clonotype turned up a few times. An end of the junction differs from the germline gene, which may be a read error. This chain joins TRBV4-1 and TRBJ2-1, with D unresolved. The CDR3 is 11 residues long. The germline V gene encodes CDR1 MGHRA and CDR2 YSYEKL. CDR3 nucleotide sequence: TGCGCCAGCAGCTTATACAACGAGCGGTTCTTC. The encoded protein is CASSLYNERFF.

On this clonotype: This likely stems from a read error, as it lies one base from a far larger clone. In this CDR3 the conserved last residue, phenylalanine or tryptophan, is missing, so a read error is likely. The chain employs TRBV7-3 and TRBJ2-7; D is ambiguous. CDR1 is SGHTA and CDR2 is FQGTGA in the germline V gene. This CDR3 has 11 residues. Trimming took off 3 bases at V and 4 bases at J, with 4 bases between the two ends. The chain's CDR3 is CASSFFYEQYL. CDR3 DNA: TGTGCCAGCAGCTTCTTTTACGAGCAGTACCTC.

Only a few counts were recorded for this clonotype. The rearrangement links TRBV28 to TRBJ2-5, with D maybe TRBD2 (6 bases). The CDR3 totals 18 residues. Trimming removed 3 bases at V and 2 bases at J, with 22 bases between. The V gene's germline CDR1 is MDHEN and CDR2 SYDVKM. This chain's CDR3 is CASSFPRGLRTTQETQYF. The CDR3 region has the DNA TGTGCCAGCAGTTTCCCCCGAGGACTACGAACGACACAAGAGACCCAGTACTTC.

This clonotype was recorded many times. This rearrangement joins TRBV5-1 to TRBJ2-2; 7 bases agree with TRBD2. J was trimmed by 7 bases and V by 4 bases; bases with no gene match: 10. From germline, CDR1 is SGHRS and CDR2 YFSETQ. CDR3 size: 15 residues. CDR3 nucleotides: TGCGCCAGCAGCGGCGGGCCGGGGGGAGTCGGGGAGCTGTTTTTT. This encodes CASSGGPGGVGELFF.